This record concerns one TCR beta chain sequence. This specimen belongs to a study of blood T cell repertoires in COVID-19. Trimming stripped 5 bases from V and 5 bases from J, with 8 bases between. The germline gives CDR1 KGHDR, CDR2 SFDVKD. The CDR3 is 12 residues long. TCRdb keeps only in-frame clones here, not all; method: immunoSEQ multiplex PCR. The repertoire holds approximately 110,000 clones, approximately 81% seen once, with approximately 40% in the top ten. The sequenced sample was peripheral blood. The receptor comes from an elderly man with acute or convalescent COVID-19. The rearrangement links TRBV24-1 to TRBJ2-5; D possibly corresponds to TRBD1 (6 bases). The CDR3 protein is CATSGQGETQYF. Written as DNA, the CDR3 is TGTGCCACCAGTGGGCAGGGGGAGACCCAGTACTTC.